A selection of T cell receptor beta chains follows, all from one sample in a study. TCRdb reanalysed the 5' RACE reads using MiXCR and keeps one entry per CDR3 protein. In the table there are some 37,000 distinct CDR3 sequences, approximately 17% of which are singletons. Input material: naive CD4+ T cells sorted from a lymph node. Source of these receptors: a female donor with breast cancer. Each CDR3 is given without its conserved first and last residue.

j_gene | v_gene | CDR3aa
TRBJ1-5 | TRBV12-3/TRBV12-4 | ASSPGQMVDQPQH
TRBJ2-7 | TRBV20-1 | SARDGPPYEQY
TRBJ2-1 | TRBV5-1 | ASSLETTYNEQF
TRBJ2-1 | TRBV10-3 | AINERKTGGYNEQF
TRBJ2-2 | TRBV29-1 | SAPSQNTGELF
TRBJ1-2 | TRBV3-1 | ASSHLSEKGGYT
TRBJ2-7 | TRBV6-6 | ASSYAVADEQY
TRBJ2-2 | TRBV4-2 | ASSRFGTGDTGELF
TRBJ1-2 | TRBV6-2/TRBV6-3 | ASSSSTDRVNYGYT
TRBJ2-1 | TRBV28 | ASRPPGGDEQF
TRBJ2-4 | TRBV5-1 | ASSLSGRVAKNIQY
TRBJ2-5 | TRBV5-1 | ASSSGQGGQVTQY
TRBJ1-5 | TRBV6-2/TRBV6-3 | ASSLRRDRGDQPQH
TRBJ1-3 | TRBV7-8 | ASSPGAGATGNTIY
TRBJ2-5 | TRBV5-1 | ASSLLPQKETQY
TRBJ1-2 | TRBV7-3 | ASSRDGPYGYT
TRBJ2-1 | TRBV30 | AWSGVGDEQF
TRBJ2-7 | TRBV27 | ASRGGGQGTEQY
TRBJ2-3 | TRBV4-2 | ASSLARGDTQY
TRBJ2-5 | TRBV6-1 | ASIRRETVQETQY
TRBJ1-1 | TRBV24-1 | ATSDFVNTEAF
TRBJ2-5 | TRBV7-2 | ASSPGTSRGETQY
TRBJ1-1 | TRBV7-3 | ASNSWGLEAF
TRBJ1-1 | TRBV5-1 | ASSFSPINTEAF
TRBJ1-2 | TRBV7-6 | ASSRGQNYGYT
TRBJ2-3 | TRBV29-1 | SVEGGAGGSDTQY